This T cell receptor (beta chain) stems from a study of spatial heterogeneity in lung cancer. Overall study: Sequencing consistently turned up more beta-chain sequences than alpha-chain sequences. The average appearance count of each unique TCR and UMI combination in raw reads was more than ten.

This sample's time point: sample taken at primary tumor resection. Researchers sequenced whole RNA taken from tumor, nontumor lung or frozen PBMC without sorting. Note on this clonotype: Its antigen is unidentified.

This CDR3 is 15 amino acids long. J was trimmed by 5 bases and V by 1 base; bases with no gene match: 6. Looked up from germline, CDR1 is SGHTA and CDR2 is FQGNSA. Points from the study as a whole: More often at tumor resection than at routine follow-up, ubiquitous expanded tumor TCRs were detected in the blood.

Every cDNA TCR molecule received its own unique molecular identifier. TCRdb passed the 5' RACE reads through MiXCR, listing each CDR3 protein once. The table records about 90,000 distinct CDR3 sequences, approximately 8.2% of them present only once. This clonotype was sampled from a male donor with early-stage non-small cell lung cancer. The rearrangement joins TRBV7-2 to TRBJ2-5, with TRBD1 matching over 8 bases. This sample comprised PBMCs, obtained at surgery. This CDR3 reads CASSLVRGLGETQYF. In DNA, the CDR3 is TGTGCCAGCAGCTTAGTCAGGGGGCTAGGGGAGACCCAGTACTTC. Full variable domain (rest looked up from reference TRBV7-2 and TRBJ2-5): GAGVSQSPSNKVTEKGKDVELRCDPISGHTALYWYRQSLGQGLEFLIYFQGNSAPDKSGLPSDRFSAERTGGSVSTLTIQRTQQEDSAVYLCASSLVRGLGETQYFGPGTRLLVL.